Each of the 16 T cell receptor beta chains below was sequenced from the same sample in a study of CD4 T cells in relation to SARS-CoV-2 and coronaviruses. The antigens for these receptors are not known. Profiling relied on immunoSEQ multiplex PCR, and the TCRdb table lists in-frame clones only, not all of them. The sample gives some 35,000 clones, approximately 86% of which show up once; 4.5% is in the top ten. Specimen: naive CD4+ T cells from PBMCs, cultured in vitro. Stated subset: naive CD4+ T cells isolated by negative enrichment. Receptor source: an adult with COVID-19.

The chain carries TRBV5-4 and TRBJ2-7; D is perhaps TRBD1 or TRBD2 (5 bases each). The CDR3 consists of 18 residues. Trimming left V 3 bases short and J 2 bases short, with 24 bases between. Per germline, CDR1 SGHNT and CDR2 YYREEE (reference sequence). In DNA form, the CDR3 reads TGTGCCAGCAGCTCTCTTAGAACTGGGACCACCCGAACCTACGAGCAGTACTTC. Translated, it gives CASSSLRTGTTRTYEQYF.

This clone was detected only once. The V call is TRBV11-1, the J call TRBJ1-1; no clear D. Trimming removed 5 bases at V and 0 bases at J, with 7 bases between. The CDR3 is made up of 13 amino acids. Germline V gives CDR1 SGHAT, CDR2 FQDESV (reference sequence). The CDR3 here is CASSPRVNTEAFF. The CDR3 DNA reads as TGTGCCAGCAGCCCCCGGGTGAACACTGAAGCTTTCTTT.

The V call is TRBV9, the J call TRBJ2-2; TRBD2 agrees at 7 bases. The germline V gene has CDR1 SGDLS and CDR2 YYNGEE. Trimming at V came to 7 bases and at J to 4 bases, leaving 10 bases not matched to a gene. This CDR3 has 15 amino acids. The CDR3 region is CASGSSGFSTGELFF. The CDR3 DNA reads as TGTGCCAGCGGTTCTAGCGGTTTCTCCACCGGGGAGCTGTTTTTT.

V and J are TRBV4-1 and TRBJ2-5, with 10 positions matching TRBD2. V lost 3 bases and J lost 5; bases outside the gene matches: 12. Germline-derived CDR1 and CDR2 are MGHRA and YSYEKL. This CDR3 is built from 17 residues. The CDR3 region has the DNA TGCGCCAGCAGCCAGGTCATCCTTGGGACTAGCGTGGAGACCCAGTACTTC. Its protein product is CASSQVILGTSVETQYF.

V gene TRBV7-9 combines with J gene TRBJ2-6; D perhaps matches TRBD2 (5 bases). V was cut by 5 bases and J by 0 bases, with 11 bases left in between. The germline V gene encodes CDR1 SEHNR and CDR2 FQNEAQ (reference sequence). The CDR3 is 16 amino acids. CDR3 amino acids: CASSRAGLSGANVLTF. The CDR3 bases are TGTGCCAGCAGCCGGGCGGGCCTCTCTGGGGCCAACGTCCTGACTTTC.

The chain carries TRBV28 and TRBJ1-5, with D unresolved. V was trimmed by 5 bases and J by 9 bases, leaving 17 bases between them. Germline V gene sequence: CDR1 MDHEN, CDR2 SYDVKM. The CDR3 is 14 amino acids. DNA for the CDR3: TGTGCCAGCAGTCGCGAAGCGTTCAGTAGGCCCCAGCATTTT. Translated, it gives CASSREAFSRPQHF.

This sequence joins TRBV5-1 and TRBJ2-2; TRBD2 matches 9 bases. Germline loops: CDR1 SGHRS, CDR2 YFSETQ. The CDR3 contains 15 residues. Germline trimming cut 4 bases from V and 1 base from J; bases unmatched to any gene: 2. In DNA, the CDR3 is TGCGCCAGCAGCACGACTAGCGGGAACACCGGGGAGCTGTTTTTT. This translates into CASSTTSGNTGELFF. Together with reference TRBV5-1 and TRBJ2-2, the CDR3 gives the full variable domain: KAGVTQTPRYLIKTRGQQVTLSCSPISGHRSVSWYQQTPGQGLQFLFEYFSETQRNKGNFPGRFSGRQFSNSRSEMNVSTLELGDSALYLCASSTTSGNTGELFFGEGSRLTVL.

The J gene is TRBJ2-1, the V gene TRBV19; D ambiguous. This CDR3 is built from 15 residues. Germline V gene data show CDR1 as LNHDA and CDR2 as SQIVND (reference sequence). Trimming took off 1 base at V and 9 bases at J, with 16 bases between the two ends. CDR3 coding DNA: TGTGCCAGTAGTATAGGATGGTTGGCATCCGGTGAGCAGTTCTTC. The encoded protein is CASSIGWLASGEQFF.

V is TRBV7-9 and J is TRBJ1-1, with D perhaps matching TRBD1 (5 bases). V dropped 4 bases and J dropped 1 base, with 10 bases sitting between them. The V gene's germline CDR1 is SEHNR and CDR2 FQNEAQ (reference sequence). The CDR3 is 14 amino acids. The CDR3 DNA reads as TGTGCCAGCAGCTCCCAGGGTGAGAACACTGAAGCTTTCTTT. It encodes CASSSQGENTEAFF.

The CDR3 here is CASSLRTSGQTNTGELFF. The CDR3 nucleotides read TGTGCCAGCAGCCTTAGGACTAGCGGACAAACGAACACCGGGGAGCTGTTTTTT. The chain joins TRBV7-6 to TRBJ2-2; TRBD2 matches 10 bases. CDR3 length: 18 residues. Germline CDR1 is SGHVS and CDR2 is FNYEAQ. The trim removed 5 bases at V and 0 bases at J, leaving 9 bases unmatched.

The chain carries TRBV19 and TRBJ2-1; 14 bases fit TRBD2. Looked up from germline, CDR1 is LNHDA and CDR2 is SQIVND (reference sequence). The CDR3 length is 18 residues. J was trimmed by 5 bases and V by 5 bases; bases with no gene match: 11. The CDR3 DNA reads as TGTGCCAGTAGTCCCCTCAGGGGGACTAGCGGGGGTAACAATGAGCAGTTCTTC. Its translation: CASSPLRGTSGGNNEQFF.

The chain uses TRBV7-2 and TRBJ2-7; TRBD1 matches at 8 bases. Germline trimming cut 4 bases from V and 9 bases from J; bases unmatched to any gene: 14. The germline gives CDR1 SGHTA, CDR2 FQGNSA. The CDR3 consists of 15 residues. For the CDR3, the DNA is TGTGCCAGCAGCTCCCCCGGGCAGGGGGCCACTTGGCAGTACTTC. As protein: CASSSPGQGATWQYF.

The chain uses TRBV21-1 and TRBJ2-1; the DNA was not used to check the table's D call, TRBD2. TRBV21-1 is termed a pseudogene. This CDR3 region has 14 residues. The CDR3 sequence is CASCSAGRNNEQFF. DNA of the CDR3: TGTGCCAGCTGTTCAGCCGGGAGAAACAATGAGCAGTTCTTC.

This clone came up a few times. V and J are TRBV6-2 or TRBV6-3 and TRBJ2-7; D unresolved. From germline, CDR1 is MNHEY and CDR2 SVGEGT. V gave up 2 bases and J gave up 2 bases, with 4 bases separating them. The CDR3 spans 12 residues. The DNA of the CDR3 is TGTGCCAGCAGTTACGCCACCTACGAGCAGTACTTC. Its protein is CASSYATYEQYF.

This chain joins TRBV19 and TRBJ2-3; D gene ambiguous. Germline V CDR1 and CDR2: LNHDA, SQIVND (reference sequence). The V gene lost 6 bases and the J gene lost 6 bases, with 7 bases spanning the gap. The CDR3 is 11 residues long. The CDR3 DNA is TGTGCCAGTAGGGTCGGCGATACGCAGTATTTT. Its protein product is CASRVGDTQYF.

This chain connects TRBV28 to TRBJ1-1, with unresolved D. Trimming cost V 3 bases and J 6 bases, with 11 bases left between them. Per germline, CDR1 MDHEN and CDR2 SYDVKM. This CDR3 spans 13 amino acids. CDR3 loop: CASSFSGRPEAFF. Here the CDR3 DNA reads TGTGCCAGCAGTTTCTCGGGGAGGCCTGAAGCTTTCTTT.